This passage covers 13 T cell receptor beta chains from one sample sequenced in a study of radiation and T cells in renal cell carcinoma. TCRdb's copy holds only in-frame clones and misses some; the assay was immunoSEQ multiplex PCR. The top ten hold under 20% of the sample, which has some 150,000 clones, approximately 86% seen once. Time point reported: blood 4 weeks post-SBRT, at nephrectomy. Treatment given: 15 Gy SBRT to primary tumor, nephrectomy 4 weeks later. The material sequenced was blood, taken from a patient whose treatment included radiotherapy and nephrectomy. The receptors shown here come from a woman between 50 and 59 years old with renal cell carcinoma.

The genes are TRBV23-1 and TRBJ2-1; 10 bases agree with TRBD2. TRBV23-1 is annotated as an ORF whose role is uncertain. V lost 4 bases to trimming and J lost 5 bases; unmatched junction nucleotides: 8. This CDR3 contains 16 residues. CDR3 loop: CASSLASGSGDNEQFF. The DNA of the CDR3 is TGCGCCAGCAGTCTAGCTAGCGGGAGTGGGGACAATGAGCAGTTCTTC.

V usage is TRBV7-2 and J usage is TRBJ2-1, with D perhaps being TRBD1 or TRBD2 (6 bases each). CDR3 length: 13 amino acids. V was pared by 3 bases and J by 9 bases, with 12 bases between. Germline loops: CDR1 SGHTA, CDR2 FQGNSA. In nucleotides, the CDR3 is TGTGCCAGCAGCTTCGCAGGAGGGGGTGAGCAGTTCTTC. Amino acid sequence: CASSFAGGGEQFF. Using reference TRBV7-2 and TRBJ2-1 for the parts outside the CDR3, the full variable domain is GAGVSQSPSNKVTEKGKDVELRCDPISGHTALYWYRQSLGQGLEFLIYFQGNSAPDKSGLPSDRFSAERTGGSVSTLTIQRTQQEDSAVYLCASSFAGGGEQFFGPGTRLTVL.

The J gene is TRBJ1-1, the V gene TRBV28; no reliable D call. Germline V lookup: CDR1 MDHEN, CDR2 SYDVKM. Trimming took 3 bases from V and 10 from J, leaving 12 bases between them. This CDR3 has 12 amino acids. The CDR3 DNA follows: TGTGCCAGCAGTTTGAGGACCATTGGAGCTTTCTTT. Translated: CASSLRTIGAFF.

The gene calls are TRBV7-6 and TRBJ2-5; 12 bases are a match to TRBD2. Losses at the gene ends were 5 bases for V and 6 bases for J; bases not matched to a gene: 4. This CDR3 region has 14 residues. Germline lookup yields CDR1 SGHVS and CDR2 FNYEAQ. The CDR3: CASSPTSGSQTQYF. DNA of the CDR3: TGTGCCAGCAGCCCGACTAGCGGGAGTCAGACCCAGTACTTC.

The rearrangement links TRBV5-8 to TRBJ2-4, with D perhaps TRBD1 (5 bases). CDR3 length: 15 residues. The germline CDR1 and CDR2 sequences are SGHTS and YDEGEE. V was clipped by 1 base and J by 1 base, with 9 bases between them. The CDR3 loop reads CASSLLGAAKNIQYF. Written as DNA, the CDR3 is TGTGCCAGCAGCTTGTTAGGGGCCGCCAAAAACATTCAGTACTTC.

The chain carries TRBV28 and TRBJ1-1; no firm D call. This CDR3 has 12 residues. Germline-derived CDR1 and CDR2 are MDHEN and SYDVKM. V was pared by 6 bases and J by 7 bases, with 12 bases between. The CDR3 nucleotides read TGTGCCAGCAGCCCAGTCCGCGGTGAAGCTTTCTTT. The encoded protein is CASSPVRGEAFF.

The rearrangement links TRBV10-2 to TRBJ1-2; TRBD1 is a possible D gene (6 bases). The CDR3 loop spans 12 amino acids. Germline lookup yields CDR1 WSHSY and CDR2 SAAADI. The V and J ends lost 10 bases and 2 bases respectively, with 11 bases between them. In nucleotides, the CDR3 is TGCGCCACACGGGACACCAACTATGGCTACACCTTC. Encoded protein: CATRDTNYGYTF.

This chain links TRBV2 with TRBJ1-3, with D maybe TRBD1 (6 bases). Deletions cut 4 bases from V and 6 bases from J, with 16 bases between. The CDR3 spans 15 residues. Germline lookup yields CDR1 SNHLY and CDR2 FYNNEI. The CDR3 reads CASSGGGREANTIYF. DNA for the CDR3: TGTGCCAGCAGTGGGGGGGGCAGGGAGGCAAACACCATATATTTT.

The rearrangement joins TRBV7-2 to TRBJ2-1; D is tentatively TRBD1 or TRBD2 (5 bases each). Germline loops: CDR1 SGHTA, CDR2 FQGNSA. Between the trimmed V and J ends, which lost 3 bases and 0 bases, there was a span of 9 bases. The CDR3 consists of 15 residues. CDR3 region: CASSLGRASYNEQFF. The CDR3, as DNA: TGTGCCAGCAGCTTGGGGCGGGCCTCCTACAATGAGCAGTTCTTC.

The chain has TRBV20-1 and TRBJ2-7, with unresolved D. The V end was cut by 4 bases, the J end by 5 bases, with 9 bases between. The CDR3 runs 11 residues. Germline-derived CDR1 and CDR2 are DFQATT and SNEGSKA (reference sequence). The CDR3 region is CSATGPDEQYF. The DNA for the CDR3 is TGCAGTGCTACCGGTCCAGACGAGCAGTACTTC.

The V and J genes are TRBV19 and TRBJ2-3; no definite D call. Germline CDR1 is LNHDA and CDR2 is SQIVND (reference sequence). Trimming took off 6 bases at V and 3 bases at J, with 10 bases between the two ends. CDR3 length: 13 residues. CDR3 nucleotides: TGTGCCAGTAGGGCTGTAGAGACAGATACGCAGTATTTT. This encodes CASRAVETDTQYF.

This clone was observed a single time. The rearrangement uses TRBV2 and TRBJ2-6; 7 bases align to TRBD1. Germline values: CDR1 SNHLY, CDR2 FYNNEI. The CDR3 sequence is 17 residues long. V was clipped by 7 bases and J by 5 bases; unmatched bases: 14. The CDR3 nucleotides are TGTGCCAGCACCCGAGGTGGACAGGCCTTGCGGGCCAACGTCCTGACTTTC. Translated: CASTRGGQALRANVLTF.

The V call is TRBV28, the J call TRBJ2-1, with a possible D match to TRBD2 (5 bases). Germline V gene sequence: CDR1 MDHEN, CDR2 SYDVKM. CDR3 length equals 14 residues. Trimming took off 2 bases at V and 8 bases at J, with 13 bases between the two ends. In DNA, the CDR3 is TGTGCCAGCAGTTTAGGGAGCCATGGACATGAGCAGTTCTTC. Protein: CASSLGSHGHEQFF.